This TCR beta chain originates from a study of blood T cell repertoires in COVID-19. Study details: Samples of COVID-19 (acute and convalescent) were obtained from the United States, Italy and Spain. T cells, B-cell-depleted T cells, or PBMCs supplied cDNA or gDNA.

Original processing methods: How many nucleated cells were present was estimated from reference gene primer amplification. The table came from immunoSEQ multiplex PCR; TCRdb's copy has only in-frame clones and leaves some out. The V and J calls and the clone size are those of that table, but D and trimming were determined from the DNA. This sample has 120,000 or so clones, with 80% to 85% found just once. Unmatched junction bases numbered 8, after V lost 1 base and J lost 1 base. Germline V lookup: CDR1 SGHVS, CDR2 FNYEAQ. The CDR3 covers 18 residues. The receptor was isolated from a woman aged 45-65 years with acute or convalescent COVID-19. V and J are TRBV7-6 and TRBJ1-3, with TRBD1 matching over 9 bases. The sample consisted of peripheral blood. CDR3 residues: CASSLVGGGQGSGNTIYF. The CDR3 DNA is TGTGCCAGCAGCTTAGTGGGGGGGGGACAGGGTTCTGGAAACACCATATATTTT.